The 15 T cell receptor beta chains below all came from one sample that was sequenced in a study of cytomegalovirus exposure and HLA in healthy donors. PCR involved 60 Vbeta and 13 Jbeta primers. TCRdb's copy holds only in-frame clones and misses some; the assay was immunoSEQ multiplex PCR. The table shows tens of thousands of clones, with around 70% occurring only once. The sequenced material came from PBMCs. The receptors stem from a man aged 55 to 69 in good health and CMV-seronegative.

J is TRBJ2-2 and V is TRBV5-1; 9 bases are shared with TRBD1. V dropped 5 bases and J dropped 4; count of bases not matched to a gene: 0. The germline V gene has CDR1 SGHRS and CDR2 YFSETQ. This CDR3 is built from 13 residues. CDR3 coding DNA: TGCGCCAGCAGGGACAGGGGCACCGGGGAGCTGTTTTTT. Its protein is CASRDRGTGELFF.

The sample holds a few counts of this clone. The V gene is TRBV2, the J gene TRBJ1-3; 10 nucleotides agree with TRBD1. Germline-derived CDR1 and CDR2 are SNHLY and FYNNEI. The CDR3 contains 15 residues. J was trimmed by 2 bases and V by 5 bases; bases with no gene match: 3. CDR3 amino acids: CASSIDRGPGNTIYF. As DNA, the CDR3 is TGTGCCAGCAGTATCGACAGGGGGCCTGGAAACACCATATATTTT.

This chain uses TRBV2 with TRBJ2-2, with a tentative D call TRBD1 (6 bases). The CDR3 is made up of 18 amino acids. Deletions cut 4 bases from V and 4 bases from J, with 22 bases between. Germline assignment: CDR1 SNHLY and CDR2 FYNNEI. Here the CDR3 reads CASSGGLGQRPFTGELFF. CDR3 DNA: TGTGCCAGCAGTGGAGGATTAGGACAGCGTCCCTTCACCGGGGAGCTGTTTTTT.

V usage is TRBV2 and J usage is TRBJ2-5; tentative D call: TRBD1 (5 bases). The CDR3 totals 14 residues. CDR1 and CDR2 (germline): SNHLY, FYNNEI. The V end lost 8 bases, the J end lost 2 bases, and 15 bases lay between the germline ends. The CDR3 is CASDKGQLQETQYF. The CDR3 DNA reads as TGTGCCAGCGACAAGGGGCAGCTACAAGAGACCCAGTACTTC. The full variable domain, in which reference TRBV2 and TRBJ2-5 provide the parts outside the CDR3, is EPEVTQTPSHQVTQMGQEVILRCVPISNHLYFYWYRQILGQKVEFLVSFYNNEISEKSEIFDDQFSVERPDGSNFTLKIRSTKLEDSAMYFCASDKGQLQETQYFGPGTRLLVL.

The chain has TRBV18 and TRBJ1-4, with D perhaps matching TRBD1 (5 bases). This CDR3 is built from 17 residues. Germline V lookup: CDR1 KGHSH, CDR2 LQKENI. Trimming left V 5 bases short and J 4 bases short, with 20 bases between. CDR3 DNA sequence: TGTGCCAGCTCAGCGAACCAGGGAGGCGGGAATAATGAAAAACTGTTTTTT. Amino acids: CASSANQGGGNNEKLFF.

The J gene is TRBJ1-5, the V gene TRBV20-1, with 7 bases identical to TRBD1. The CDR3 runs 11 residues. Trimming at V came to 6 bases and at J to 7 bases, leaving 3 bases not matched to a gene. CDR1 and CDR2 from the germline V gene are DFQATT and SNEGSKA (reference sequence). The CDR3 sequence: CSAGGGQPQHF. Written as DNA, the CDR3 is TGCAGTGCAGGAGGGGGCCAGCCCCAGCATTTT.

The chain combines TRBV28 with TRBJ2-2; 7 positions agree with TRBD1. The CDR3 is 15 amino acids. Germline CDR1 is MDHEN and CDR2 is SYDVKM. With V trimmed by 10 bases and J by 6 bases, 14 bases remained unmatched. DNA for the CDR3: TGTGCCATCACACGAGGGGGCGTGGAGCCCGGGGAGCTGTTTTTT. This translates into CAITRGGVEPGELFF.

For this clone: Likely a read error: the CDR3 ends without its conserved phenylalanine or tryptophan. The V gene is TRBV6-1, the J gene TRBJ1-1; the D gene is possibly TRBD1 (6 bases). V lost 1 base and J 11 bases, leaving 17 bases between the germline ends. The CDR3 has 14 amino acids. Looked up from germline, CDR1 is MNHNS and CDR2 is SASEGT. The CDR3 sequence: CASSEVGAPVLAFL. The DNA of the CDR3 is TGTGCCAGCAGTGAAGTGGGGGCCCCCGTTCTGGCTTTCCTT.

This chain links TRBV14 with TRBJ2-1; D remains ambiguous. The CDR3 is 13 residues long. The V gene lost 6 bases and the J gene lost 7 bases, with 13 bases spanning the gap. Germline loops: CDR1 SGHDN, CDR2 FVKESK. The CDR3 region has the DNA TGTGCCAGCAGTCGACATCTGCAAAATGAGCAGTTCTTC. This sequence encodes CASSRHLQNEQFF. Variable domain in full (rest from reference TRBV14 and TRBJ2-1): EAGVTQFPSHSVIEKGQTVTLRCDPISGHDNLYWYRRVMGKEIKFLLHFVKESKQDESGMPNNRFLAERTGGTYSTLKVQPAELEDSGVYFCASSRHLQNEQFFGPGTRLTVL.

The rearrangement links TRBV7-9 to TRBJ2-3; possibly TRBD2 for D (5 bases). CDR3 length equals 16 residues. Germline loops: CDR1 SEHNR, CDR2 FQNEAQ (reference sequence). Trimming removed 5 bases from V and 2 bases from J, with 17 bases in between. The CDR3 spells CASSEDSTRVTDTQYF. The CDR3 DNA reads TGTGCCAGCAGCGAAGACTCAACGAGGGTCACAGATACGCAGTATTTT.

The chain joins TRBV5-4 to TRBJ2-5; the D gene is possibly TRBD2 (5 bases). The CDR3 covers 13 residues. V dropped 1 base and J dropped 2 bases, with 6 bases sitting between them. Germline loops: CDR1 SGHNT, CDR2 YYREEE (reference sequence). The CDR3, as DNA: TGTGCCAGCAGCTTGCGGGGTCAAGAGACCCAGTACTTC. Amino acid sequence: CASSLRGQETQYF.

The chain carries TRBV10-3 and TRBJ1-5, with 7 bases matching TRBD1. The CDR3 has 13 residues. Germline loops: CDR1 ENHRY, CDR2 SYGVKD. Unmatched junction bases numbered 5, after V lost 6 bases and J lost 6 bases. The DNA of the CDR3 is TGTGCCATCAGGGGGACAGAGGCTCAGCCCCAGCATTTT. Translation: CAIRGTEAQPQHF.

The chain has TRBV30 and TRBJ1-1; no firm D call. Germline CDR1 is GTSNPN and CDR2 is SVGIG (reference sequence). The CDR3 extends over 12 amino acids. V lost 2 bases and J lost 3, with 7 bases in between. The CDR3, as DNA: TGTGCCTGGAGTCCCCAGGACACTGAAGCTTTCTTT. Its translation is CAWSPQDTEAFF.

The rearrangement joins TRBV27 to TRBJ2-1; 10 bases are shared with TRBD2. With 5 bases clipped from V and 3 bases from J, the junction kept 7 bases outside the gene matches. The CDR3 runs 16 residues. Germline CDR1 reads MNHEY; CDR2 reads SMNVEV (reference sequence). The CDR3 loop reads CASSAQLAGIYNEQFF. The CDR3 nucleotides are TGTGCCAGCAGTGCACAACTAGCGGGAATCTACAATGAGCAGTTCTTC.

The rearrangement links TRBV6-1 to TRBJ1-2, with 8 bases matching TRBD1. The CDR3 is 14 amino acids. V lost 7 bases and J lost 3; bases outside the gene matches: 7. The V gene's germline CDR1 is MNHNS and CDR2 SASEGT. CDR3: CASNLDRADYGYTF. DNA for the CDR3: TGTGCCAGCAACTTGGACAGGGCGGACTATGGCTACACCTTC.